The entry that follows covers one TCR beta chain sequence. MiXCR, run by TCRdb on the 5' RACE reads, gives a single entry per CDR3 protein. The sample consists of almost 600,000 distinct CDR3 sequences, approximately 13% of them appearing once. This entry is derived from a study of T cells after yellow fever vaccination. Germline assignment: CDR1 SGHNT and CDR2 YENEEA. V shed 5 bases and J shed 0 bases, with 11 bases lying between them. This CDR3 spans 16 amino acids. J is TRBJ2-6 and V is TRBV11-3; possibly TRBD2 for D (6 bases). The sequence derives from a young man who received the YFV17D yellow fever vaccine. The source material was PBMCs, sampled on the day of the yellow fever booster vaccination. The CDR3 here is CASSPGGSSGANVLTF. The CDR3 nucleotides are TGTGCCAGCAGCCCCGGAGGGTCCTCTGGGGCCAACGTCCTGACTTTC.